This passage covers 15 T cell receptor beta chains from one sample sequenced in a study of beta chain features in type 1 diabetes. No cognate antigen is known for these TCRs. Notes on the study in general: For Type 1 diabetes patients, all four CD4+ subsets carried TCRB CDR3s that were moderately but significantly shorter.

The sequenced template was cDNA made from the entire isolated RNA. TCRdb's copy holds only in-frame clones and misses some; the assay was immunoSEQ multiplex PCR. The sample yields roughly 140,000 clones, about 9.4% seen once. The sample was central memory CD4+ T cells from blood. Source of these receptors: a man aged 25 to 45 with type 1 diabetes.

The rearrangement joins TRBV5-1 to TRBJ2-2; TRBD1 matches 11 bases. The CDR3 runs 15 residues. Trimming took 1 base from V and 6 from J; bases not matched to a gene: 2. CDR1 and CDR2 (germline): SGHRS, YFSETQ. DNA for the CDR3: TGCGCCAGCAGCTTGCTGGGACAGGGGGCCGGGGAGCTGTTTTTT. Its protein product is CASSLLGQGAGELFF.

The V gene is TRBV28, the J gene TRBJ2-2; maybe TRBD2 (6 bases). CDR1 is MDHEN and CDR2 is SYDVKM in the germline V gene. The CDR3 is 14 amino acids. Trimming pared 10 bases from V and 0 bases from J, leaving 12 bases between. CDR3: CATPGVSNTGELFF. CDR3 DNA: TGTGCCACCCCGGGGGTATCGAACACCGGGGAGCTGTTTTTT.

The chain joins TRBV18 to TRBJ1-2; TRBD1 agrees at 9 bases. J was trimmed by 2 bases and V by 3 bases; bases with no gene match: 7. This CDR3 has 16 amino acids. Per the germline V gene, CDR1 is KGHSH and CDR2 is LQKENI. This chain's CDR3 is CASSPVGTGPNYGYTF. The CDR3 region has the DNA TGTGCCAGCTCACCTGTCGGGACAGGGCCCAACTATGGCTACACCTTC.

This clone was seen only a few times. This sequence joins TRBV5-1 and TRBJ2-1; 13 bases are a match to TRBD2. Germline CDR1 reads SGHRS; CDR2 reads YFSETQ. The CDR3 loop spans 17 amino acids. J was trimmed by 7 bases and V by 4 bases; bases with no gene match: 11. The CDR3 DNA is TGCGCCAGCAGCCTCGGACTAGCGGGAGAAGCGGAGAATGAGCAGTTCTTC. This gives the protein CASSLGLAGEAENEQFF.

This clone was seen a few times. The genes are TRBV30 and TRBJ1-2; no clear D gene. Trimming removed 0 bases from V and 6 bases from J, with 5 bases in between. This CDR3 comprises 11 residues. CDR1 is GTSNPN and CDR2 is SVGIG in the germline V gene (reference sequence). CDR3 in DNA: TGTGCCTGGAGTGTCTCCGATGGCTACACCTTC. It yields the protein CAWSVSDGYTF.

The rearrangement joins TRBV4-3 to TRBJ1-5, with 8 bases matching TRBD1. Germline V gene data show CDR1 as LGHNA and CDR2 as YSLEER. The CDR3 has 15 residues. Germline trimming cut 0 bases from V and 5 bases from J; bases unmatched to any gene: 3. Here the CDR3 reads CASSQEGTGYQPQHF. In DNA, the CDR3 is TGCGCCAGCAGCCAAGAGGGGACAGGATATCAGCCCCAGCATTTT.

This chain uses TRBV6-5 with TRBJ1-2; 8 bases agree with TRBD1. This CDR3 is 13 amino acids long. The germline V gene has CDR1 MNHEY and CDR2 SVGAGI. The V and J ends lost 10 bases and 3 bases, in that order; junction bases with no gene match: 7. Written as DNA, the CDR3 is TGTGCCACTCACAGGGGGGCCTACTATGGCTACACCTTC. Its translation is CATHRGAYYGYTF.

This clone has more than one count but fewer than ten. V and J are TRBV28 and TRBJ2-5; 7 bases are a match to TRBD2. CDR3 size: 15 residues. Germline trimming cut 4 bases from V and 7 bases from J; bases unmatched to any gene: 12. CDR1 and CDR2 (germline): MDHEN, SYDVKM. CDR3 sequence reads: CASSSLRREFGTQYF. The CDR3 region has the DNA TGTGCCAGCAGTTCCCTTAGGCGGGAGTTCGGGACCCAGTACTTC.

The table lists this clone with a count of one. The chain couples TRBV19 to TRBJ2-2; TRBD1 agrees at 7 bases. Germline assignment: CDR1 LNHDA and CDR2 SQIVND (reference sequence). CDR3 length: 15 residues. Unmatched junction bases numbered 5, after V lost 7 bases and J lost 0 bases. The CDR3 DNA reads as TGTGCCAGTACTCAGGACAGGCCGAACACCGGGGAGCTGTTTTTT. This gives the protein CASTQDRPNTGELFF. Full variable domain (rest looked up from reference TRBV19 and TRBJ2-2): DGGITQSPKYLFRKEGQNVTLSCEQNLNHDAMYWYRQDPGQGLRLIYYSQIVNDFQKGDIAEGYSVSREKKESFPLTVTSAQKNPTAFYLCASTQDRPNTGELFFGEGSRLTVL.

This chain links TRBV28 with TRBJ2-7; TRBD1 matches 9 bases. This CDR3 contains 16 residues. Germline-derived CDR1 and CDR2 are MDHEN and SYDVKM. V shed 5 bases and J 5 bases; nucleotides not matched to a gene: 13. The CDR3 coding sequence is TGTGCCAGCAGTGGGGGCGGACAGGGGATCGGCAACGAGCAGTACTTC. This translates into CASSGGGQGIGNEQYF. Complete variable domain (other parts from reference TRBV28 and TRBJ2-7): DVKVTQSSRYLVKRTGEKVFLECVQDMDHENMFWYRQDPGLGLRLIYFSYDVKMKEKGDIPEGYSVSREKKERFSLILESASTNQTSMYLCASSGGGQGIGNEQYFGPGTRLTVT.

The sample holds a few counts of this clone. The gene calls are TRBV5-4 and TRBJ2-3, with TRBD2 matching 12 bases. The CDR3 contains 17 residues. The germline V gene has CDR1 SGHNT and CDR2 YYREEE (reference sequence). V was clipped by 2 bases and J by 4 bases; unmatched bases: 8. Here the CDR3 DNA reads TGTGCCAGCAGCTTACTAGCGGGAGGATCGTCCCCAGATACGCAGTATTTT. Its protein product is CASSLLAGGSSPDTQYF.

This clone was seen only a few times. The V gene is TRBV2, the J gene TRBJ2-1; 8 nucleotides align to TRBD2. Trimming took 6 bases from V and 4 from J; bases not matched to a gene: 8. Per the germline V gene, CDR1 is SNHLY and CDR2 is FYNNEI. CDR3 size: 15 residues. The CDR3 coding sequence is TGTGCCAGCAGGGAGGAGAGCGGGGGATACAATGAGCAGTTCTTC. Its protein is CASREESGGYNEQFF.

This chain connects TRBV15 to TRBJ2-5, with D possibly TRBD2 on 5 matching bases. V lost 7 bases to trimming and J lost 5 bases, with 17 bases between them. The CDR3 is 14 amino acids. CDR1 and CDR2 from the germline V gene are LNHNV and YYDKDF (reference sequence). Written as DNA, the CDR3 is TGTGCCACCACCCCGGGATCTCCCGCCGAGACCCAGTACTTC. This gives the protein CATTPGSPAETQYF.

The V and J genes are TRBV7-2 and TRBJ1-1; D remains ambiguous. CDR1 SGHTA and CDR2 FQGNSA come from the germline V gene. With 4 bases removed from V and 4 bases from J, the gap between germline ends came to 7 bases. There are 12 residues in the CDR3. In DNA form, the CDR3 reads TGTGCCAGCAGCTCTTGGGCCACTGAAGCTTTCTTT. This sequence encodes CASSSWATEAFF.

J is TRBJ2-7 and V is TRBV18; D possibly corresponds to TRBD1 (5 bases). The CDR3 has 15 amino acids. V lost 0 bases and J 3 bases, leaving 12 bases between the germline ends. Germline values: CDR1 KGHSH, CDR2 LQKENI. CDR3 sequence: CASSPPGVTGYEQYF. The CDR3 DNA reads TGTGCCAGCTCACCACCAGGGGTTACGGGCTACGAGCAGTACTTC.